The table lists the clone carrying this TCR beta chain with a few counts. The sample originates from a study of control samples from healthy donors and cancer patients. V lost 3 bases and J lost 6, with 13 bases in between. This CDR3 has 14 amino acids. CDR1 is MRHNA and CDR2 is SNTAGT in the germline V gene. Profiled with immunoSEQ multiplex PCR; TCRdb holds only in-frame clones, not every one. The table has roughly 130,000 clones, 88% seen once. This receptor was taken from a man aged 45-65 years in good health. J is TRBJ2-3 and V is TRBV6-4, with a possible D match to TRBD1 (5 bases). The sample comprised blood. The CDR3 spells CASSEDTVGDTQYF. In DNA, the CDR3 is TGTGCCAGCAGTGAGGACACTGTGGGGGATACGCAGTATTTT.